A single sample gave rise to the 25 T cell receptor beta chains below, sequenced in a study of blood T cells in healthy people across ages. Sample-barcoded 5' priming and a J-beta primer mix drove a second PCR of about 6 to 12 cycles. TCRdb used MiXCR to reprocess the 5' RACE reads, holding one entry per CDR3 protein. This repertoire shows over 1,500,000 distinct CDR3 sequences, roughly 43% found once; its top ten account for 23%. The sequencing input was blood. The origin of the receptors is a human donor in good health.

The genes are TRBV7-9 and TRBJ2-7, with TRBD2 as a possible D gene (5 bases). V was pared by 3 bases and J by 5 bases, with 23 bases between. The V gene's germline CDR1 is SEHNR and CDR2 FQNEAQ (reference sequence). The CDR3 is 17 amino acids. CDR3 protein: CASSFGFRGSHGDEQYF. In nucleotides, the CDR3 is TGTGCCAGCAGCTTCGGCTTTCGGGGATCGCATGGCGACGAGCAGTACTTC.

V and J are TRBV6-2 or TRBV6-3 and TRBJ1-5; D not certain. The CDR3 runs to 12 residues. Germline CDR1 and CDR2: MNHEY and SVGEGT. The V end was cut by 1 base, the J end by 5 bases, with 3 bases between. The CDR3 region has the DNA TGTGCCAGCAGTTACTTGCATCAGCCCCAGCATTTT. This encodes CASSYLHQPQHF.

The J gene is TRBJ2-1, the V gene TRBV6-5; the D call may be TRBD1 or TRBD2 (5 bases each). Trimming removed 6 bases from V and 4 bases from J, with 13 bases in between. This CDR3 has 14 amino acids. Germline loops: CDR1 MNHEY, CDR2 SVGAGI. The CDR3 region is CASSRDEGYNEQFF. CDR3 DNA: TGTGCCAGCAGCCGGGACGAGGGTTACAATGAGCAGTTCTTC.

This clonotype turned up a few times. The gene calls are TRBV7-2 and TRBJ1-2; no firm D call. V was cut by 4 bases and J by 4 bases, with 7 bases left in between. CDR1 and CDR2 (germline): SGHTA, FQGNSA. The CDR3 length is 12 residues. The CDR3 here is CASSWAAYGYTF. CDR3 in DNA: TGTGCCAGCAGCTGGGCGGCCTATGGCTACACCTTC.

This clonotype was counted a single time. The gene calls are TRBV20-1 and TRBJ2-5; the match to TRBD1 covers 7 bases. Per the germline V gene, CDR1 is DFQATT and CDR2 is SNEGSKA (reference sequence). Losses at the gene ends were 6 bases for V and 11 bases for J; bases not matched to a gene: 21. The CDR3 contains 15 residues. This CDR3 reads CSAASLGQRSGEQYF. The DNA for the CDR3 is TGCAGTGCCGCGTCTTTGGGACAGAGGAGCGGAGAGCAGTACTTC.

The chain employs TRBV6-1 and TRBJ1-1; tentative D call: TRBD1 (6 bases). The CDR3 spans 15 residues. The germline V gene encodes CDR1 MNHNS and CDR2 SASEGT. Trimming took off 6 bases at V and 1 base at J, with 15 bases between the two ends. The CDR3 sequence: CASSEYRVENTEAFF. The CDR3 bases are TGTGCCAGCAGCGAATACAGGGTGGAGAACACTGAAGCTTTCTTT.

This clonotype was detected only a few times. The CDR3, as DNA: TGCAGTGCTCCAACAAAAGCACTTAGGACAGGGGTGGGCTATGGCTACACCTTC. It yields the protein CSAPTKALRTGVGYGYTF. V and J are TRBV20-1 and TRBJ1-2; 9 bases are a match to TRBD1. Germline V gives CDR1 DFQATT, CDR2 SNEGSKA (reference sequence). This CDR3 is 18 amino acids long. V trimming: 5 bases; J trimming: 4 bases; junction bases outside the gene matches: 20.

The rearrangement joins TRBV24-1 to TRBJ2-1, with D uncertain. V lost 1 base to trimming and J lost 7 bases, with 10 bases between them. The length of the CDR3 is 14 residues. Germline V CDR1 and CDR2: KGHDR, SFDVKD. CDR3 sequence (DNA): TGTGCCACCAGTGATTTAGCACAGCTGAATGAGCAGTTCTTC. It yields the protein CATSDLAQLNEQFF.

V is TRBV12-3 or TRBV12-4 and J is TRBJ1-1; no reliable D call. The germline V and J ends were trimmed by 2 bases and 6 bases, with 13 bases remaining between them. This CDR3 contains 14 residues. In DNA form, the CDR3 reads TGTGCCAGCAGTTTACCCTCAGATAACGCTGAAGCTTTCTTT. This translates into CASSLPSDNAEAFF.

This clonotype has just a few counts. The chain employs TRBV12-3 or TRBV12-4 and TRBJ1-3; D is uncertain. The CDR3 has 12 residues. The germline V and J ends were trimmed by 6 bases and 1 base, with 4 bases remaining between them. CDR3 coding DNA: TGTGCCAGCAGGGAATCTGGAAACACCATATATTTT. Translated: CASRESGNTIYF.

The chain recombines TRBV11-2 with TRBJ2-1; 10 bases are shared with TRBD2. Germline lookup yields CDR1 SGHAT and CDR2 FQNNGV. The ends lost 1 base at V and 5 bases at J; junction bases unmatched: 8. This CDR3 is 17 amino acids long. Here the CDR3 DNA reads TGTGCCAGCAGCTTAGCCAAGAAGCGGGGGGGACACAATGAGCAGTTCTTC. It codes for CASSLAKKRGGHNEQFF.

The gene calls are TRBV24-1 and TRBJ2-5; no firm D call. Trimming stripped 2 bases from V and 4 bases from J, with 13 bases between. The length of the CDR3 is 15 residues. Germline V CDR1 and CDR2: KGHDR, SFDVKD. The CDR3 reads CATSDYAGPPETQYF. The CDR3 DNA reads as TGTGCCACCAGTGATTACGCCGGTCCCCCAGAGACCCAGTACTTC.

The chain has TRBV4-3 and TRBJ1-5, with no clear D. Germline CDR1 is LGHNA and CDR2 is YSLEER. The length of the CDR3 is 13 residues. V was trimmed by 3 bases and J by 6 bases, leaving 9 bases between them. The CDR3 loop is CASSQVGVQPQHF. The CDR3 coding sequence is TGCGCCAGCAGCCAGGTGGGTGTTCAGCCCCAGCATTTT.

The genes are TRBV7-2 and TRBJ2-3; a possible D gene is TRBD2 (5 bases). CDR1 and CDR2 from the germline V gene are SGHTA and FQGNSA. Trimming took off 5 bases at V and 5 bases at J, with 26 bases between the two ends. The CDR3 is 18 residues long. CDR3 loop: CASSLGGPRGHTGDTQYF. The CDR3 region has the DNA TGTGCCAGCAGCCTAGGTGGACCCCGAGGGCACACGGGAGATACGCAGTATTTT.

The V gene is TRBV4-3, the J gene TRBJ2-3; the D is unclear. Trimming cost V 0 bases and J 2 bases, with 12 bases left between them. Germline loops: CDR1 LGHNA, CDR2 YSLEER. The CDR3 is made up of 16 amino acids. CDR3 region: CASSQDFRVPTDTQYF. Here the CDR3 DNA reads TGCGCCAGCAGCCAAGATTTTCGGGTACCCACAGATACGCAGTATTTT.

V usage is TRBV7-9 and J usage is TRBJ2-5; D gene unclear. The end of the DNA is better explained by TRBJ2-7, so the J call may be wrong. This CDR3 is 15 amino acids long. CDR1 and CDR2 (germline): SEHNR, FQNEAQ (reference sequence). CDR3 sequence: CASSARTLEMVEQYF. For the CDR3, the DNA is TGTGCCAGCAGCGCCCGGACGTTAGAAATGGTCGAGCAGTACTTC.

This clonotype was detected many times. This rearrangement joins TRBV29-1 to TRBJ1-1; possible D gene TRBD1, 5 bases. The CDR3 loop spans 12 amino acids. Germline V gives CDR1 SQVTM, CDR2 ANQGSEA. The V gene lost 5 bases and the J gene lost 11 bases, with 18 bases spanning the gap. This CDR3 is CSVYVGGGSAFF. CDR3 in DNA: TGCAGCGTTTACGTCGGGGGAGGGTCGGCTTTCTTT. Full variable domain (missing parts from reference TRBV29-1 and TRBJ1-1): SAVISQKPSRDICQRGTSLTIQCQVDSQVTMMFWYRQQPGQSLTLIATANQGSEATYESGFVIDKFPISRPNLTFSTLTVSNMSPEDSSIYLCSVYVGGGSAFFGQGTRLTVV.

The rearrangement links TRBV9 to TRBJ1-2, with D uncertain. This CDR3 has 16 amino acids. Trimming shortened V by 2 bases and J by 1 base, and 15 bases separated the two germline ends. The germline V gene encodes CDR1 SGDLS and CDR2 YYNGEE. The CDR3 reads CASSVELEILNYGYTF. CDR3 bases: TGTGCCAGCAGCGTGGAGTTGGAGATTCTTAACTATGGCTACACCTTC.

The chain joins TRBV14 to TRBJ2-1; D is perhaps TRBD1 (6 bases). CDR1 SGHDN and CDR2 FVKESK come from the germline V gene. The CDR3 totals 15 residues. The V end was cut by 8 bases, the J end by 4 bases, with 18 bases between. CDR3 coding DNA: TGTGCCAGCGCTCCGGGACAAAGGGAGTACAATGAGCAGTTCTTC. Residues: CASAPGQREYNEQFF. Looking up the rest from reference TRBV14 and TRBJ2-1 gives the full variable domain: EAGVTQFPSHSVIEKGQTVTLRCDPISGHDNLYWYRRVMGKEIKFLLHFVKESKQDESGMPNNRFLAERTGGTYSTLKVQPAELEDSGVYFCASAPGQREYNEQFFGPGTRLTVL.

This clonotype has only one observation. A read error may explain this, as a much larger clone is one base away. The rearrangement uses TRBV29-1 and TRBJ2-7; perhaps TRBD1 as D (6 bases). Trimming cost V 5 bases and J 3 bases, with 14 bases left between them. This CDR3 contains 13 residues. CDR1 SQVTM and CDR2 ANQGSEA come from the germline V gene. For the CDR3, the DNA is TGCAGCGTTTTGGGGCAAGGGGGCTACGAGCAGTACTTC. Translation: CSVLGQGGYEQYF.

The gene calls are TRBV27 and TRBJ1-4; tentatively, D is TRBD1 (5 bases). Germline CDR1 and CDR2: MNHEY and SMNVEV (reference sequence). The CDR3 consists of 14 residues. Trimming removed 6 bases from V and 8 bases from J, with 16 bases in between. Written as DNA, the CDR3 is TGTGCCAGCAGCGTACTAGGGGAAGAAGAAAAACTGTTTTTT. This translates into CASSVLGEEEKLFF.

As to this clonotype: The germline gene is not matched at one end of the junction; a read error may be the cause. This chain uses TRBV12-3 or TRBV12-4 with TRBJ2-1; perhaps TRBD2 as D (5 bases). The CDR3 covers 12 residues. This chain's CDR3 is CTSSWEPNEQFF. CDR3 coding DNA: TGTACCAGCAGTTGGGAGCCAAATGAGCAGTTCTTC.

The rearrangement uses TRBV10-3 and TRBJ2-4, with D perhaps matching TRBD1 (5 bases). V was cut by 3 bases and J by 14 bases, with 11 bases left in between. The CDR3 runs 11 residues. Germline V gene data show CDR1 as ENHRY and CDR2 as SYGVKD. CDR3 nucleotides: TGTGCCATCAGTGATTCCAGGGCAAAGTACTTC. Residues: CAISDSRAKYF.

This clonotype appeared a single time. The CDR3 DNA reads TGTGCCAGCAGCTTGGCCGGGACCCTCGAGCAGTACTTC. This codes for CASSLAGTLEQYF. This chain links TRBV11-3 with TRBJ2-7; the D call may be TRBD1 or TRBD2 (5 bases each). Germline CDR1 is SGHNT and CDR2 is YENEEA. CDR3 length equals 13 residues. V lost 3 bases to trimming and J lost 6 bases, with 12 bases between them.

The chain recombines TRBV6-2 or TRBV6-3 with TRBJ2-2; D is ambiguous. With 2 bases removed from V and 1 base from J, the gap between germline ends came to 5 bases. The CDR3 contains 14 residues. Germline CDR1 reads MNHEY; CDR2 reads SVGEGT. The CDR3 spells CASSYIGNTGELFF. The CDR3 DNA reads as TGTGCCAGCAGTTACATAGGGAACACCGGGGAGCTGTTTTTT.